The 20 T cell receptor beta chains presented below share a single source sample, sequenced in a study of shared clonotypes between healthy human individuals (dated by TCRdb to the early 2020s). The method was the immunoSEQ multiplex PCR assay. TCRdb limited this immuneACCESS table to in-frame rearrangements with V and J called. A share of clones is missing; checked studies link under half to unresolved V genes, and the rest is unexplained. For this sample the table gives some 480,000 clones, of which 65% to 80% were detected only once. The ten largest clones capture approximately 12% of the sample. The sequenced sample was PBMCs. These receptors were taken from a woman in her thirties or forties in good health. Some clones in this sample may be carry-over from other donors' samples.

The rearrangement joins TRBV7-7 to TRBJ1-3, with D possibly matching TRBD1 (5 bases). The CDR3 extends over 15 amino acids. Germline CDR1 SSHAT, CDR2 FNYEAQ (reference sequence). With 5 bases removed from V and 4 bases from J, the gap between germline ends came to 15 bases. CDR3 DNA: TGTGCCAGCAGCCCGGGGACCCAAGGGGGAAACACCATATATTTT. Its protein product is CASSPGTQGGNTIYF.

This clone was seen a single time. The gene calls are TRBV5-1 and TRBJ2-2; D could derive from TRBD1 or TRBD2 (6 bases each). The CDR3 is 17 residues long. From germline, CDR1 is SGHRS and CDR2 YFSETQ. Trimming shortened V by 0 bases and J by 1 base, and 13 bases separated the two germline ends. The CDR3, as DNA: TGCGCCAGCAGCTTGGCGGGGGCGGGGCGGAACACCGGGGAGCTGTTTTTT. It yields the protein CASSLAGAGRNTGELFF.

This chain connects TRBV19 to TRBJ2-1; TRBD2 aligns across 14 bases. The germline CDR1 and CDR2 sequences are LNHDA and SQIVND (reference sequence). This CDR3 has 15 residues. The V segment lost 3 bases and the J segment 10 bases; nucleotides outside the gene matches: 5. CDR3 sequence: CASSIGTSGRGEQFF. Written as DNA, the CDR3 is TGTGCCAGTAGTATCGGGACTAGCGGGAGAGGCGAGCAGTTCTTC.

The chain combines TRBV6-6 with TRBJ2-7; D may be TRBD2 (6 bases). The CDR3 totals 15 residues. V was shortened by 7 bases and J by 5 bases, with 21 bases between the two germline ends. From germline, CDR1 is MNHNY and CDR2 SVGAGI (reference sequence). The CDR3 DNA sequence: TGTGCCAGCACTGGCACCCTCGCGAGGGAGGACGAGCAGTACTTC. The encoded protein is CASTGTLAREDEQYF.

To note about this clone: Since a far larger clone is one base different, this is likely a read error. The chain uses TRBV10-2 and TRBJ2-2; D may be TRBD1 (6 bases). CDR3 length equals 14 residues. CDR1 and CDR2 from the germline V gene are WSHSY and SAAADI. The CDR3 DNA follows: TGCGCCAGCAGTGAGAACAGGGTAACCGGGGAGCTGCTTTTT. Its protein is CASSENRVTGELLF.

This clone was recorded once. The chain links TRBV9 to TRBJ2-7; 9 bases map to TRBD2. The V segment lost 7 bases and the J segment 7 bases; nucleotides outside the gene matches: 9. The germline V gene encodes CDR1 SGDLS and CDR2 YYNGEE. CDR3 length: 13 residues. CDR3 DNA sequence: TGTGCCAGCTCCCCCGGGCTAGCGGGAGAGCAGTACTTC. Translating it yields CASSPGLAGEQYF.

This chain joins TRBV7-9 and TRBJ1-6; tentatively, D is TRBD1 (5 bases). The germline V gene has CDR1 SEHNR and CDR2 FQNEAQ (reference sequence). The CDR3 has 14 residues. Trimming shortened V by 5 bases and J by 8 bases, and 13 bases separated the two germline ends. CDR3 region: CASSRGGLDSPLHF. DNA of the CDR3: TGTGCCAGCAGCCGGGGCGGGTTAGATTCACCCCTCCACTTT.

V gene TRBV19 combines with J gene TRBJ2-5; a weak D match, TRBD2 (6 bases). CDR3 length equals 16 residues. CDR1 LNHDA and CDR2 SQIVND come from the germline V gene (reference sequence). V lost 4 bases and J lost 3, with 18 bases in between. The CDR3 is CASSSGNGAIEETQYF. CDR3 bases: TGTGCCAGTAGTAGCGGGAATGGAGCCATCGAAGAGACCCAGTACTTC.

This chain links TRBV5-6 with TRBJ2-7, with a tentative D call TRBD2 (6 bases). The CDR3 is 14 amino acids. Germline V gives CDR1 SGHDT, CDR2 YYEEEE. Trimming removed 2 bases from V and 4 bases from J, with 13 bases in between. In nucleotides, the CDR3 is TGTGCCAGCAGCTTTGGGACTCACTGGTACGAGCAGTACTTC. This sequence encodes CASSFGTHWYEQYF.

The chain uses TRBV30 and TRBJ1-4; TRBD1 aligns across 8 bases. The V gene end was trimmed by 7 bases and the J gene end by 7 bases; junction bases not matched to a gene: 8. Germline V gene data show CDR1 as GTSNPN and CDR2 as SVGIG (reference sequence). The CDR3 loop spans 13 amino acids. The chain's CDR3 is CAFAQGAGEKLFF. CDR3 in DNA: TGTGCCTTCGCTCAGGGGGCGGGTGAAAAACTGTTTTTT.

The chain recombines TRBV5-5 with TRBJ2-5; 11 bases match TRBD2. This CDR3 is 15 amino acids long. CDR1 SGHKS and CDR2 YYEKEE come from the germline V gene (reference sequence). V trimming: 3 bases; J trimming: 4 bases; junction bases outside the gene matches: 5. DNA of the CDR3: TGTGCCAGCAGCTCACCGGGACTAGCGGTAGAGACCCAGTACTTC. It is translated as CASSSPGLAVETQYF.

This chain uses TRBV5-4 with TRBJ2-1; D call uncertain. CDR3 size: 16 residues. Trimming pared 4 bases from V and 4 bases from J, leaving 18 bases between. Looked up from germline, CDR1 is SGHNT and CDR2 is YYREEE (reference sequence). The CDR3 protein is CASSPLVQELYNEQFF. The CDR3 DNA follows: TGTGCCAGCAGCCCCCTGGTTCAGGAACTTTACAATGAGCAGTTCTTC.

The V and J genes are TRBV11-3 and TRBJ1-1; D is undetermined. CDR1 is SGHNT and CDR2 is YENEEA in the germline V gene. The CDR3 totals 13 residues. The V end was cut by 0 bases, the J end by 4 bases, with 6 bases between. In nucleotides, the CDR3 is TGTGCCAGCAGCTTAGAGGGTGTCACTGAAGCTTTCTTT. Protein: CASSLEGVTEAFF. The full variable domain, rest sourced from reference TRBV11-3 and TRBJ1-1, is EAGVVQSPRYKIIEKKQPVAFWCNPISGHNTLYWYLQNLGQGPELLIRYENEEAVDDSQLPKDRFSAERLKGVDSTLKIQPAELGDSAVYLCASSLEGVTEAFFGQGTRLTVV.

In its sample, this clone was seen many times. This chain joins TRBV5-5 and TRBJ1-5; D is uncertain. CDR3 length: 13 amino acids. Germline CDR1 reads SGHKS; CDR2 reads YYEKEE (reference sequence). V was pared by 2 bases and J by 5 bases, with 8 bases between. DNA of the CDR3: TGTGCCAGCAGCTTAGGAGAGTATCAGCCCCAGCATTTT. The encoded protein is CASSLGEYQPQHF.

This clone was seen a handful of times. Different DNA sequences within this sample yield the same CDR3. This chain joins TRBV18 and TRBJ2-3; D is uncertain. Germline V gene data show CDR1 as KGHSH and CDR2 as LQKENI. V was trimmed by 0 bases and J by 0 bases, leaving 1 base between them. The CDR3 runs 13 residues. Here the CDR3 reads CASSPPSTDTQYF. The CDR3 DNA reads TGTGCCAGCTCACCACCGAGCACAGATACGCAGTATTTT.

The DNA for the CDR3 is TGTGCCAGCGCGCGTCCAGGGGATTACTATGGCTACACCTTC. Its protein product is CASARPGDYYGYTF. The V and J genes are TRBV9 and TRBJ1-2, with D perhaps TRBD1 (6 bases). The CDR3 loop spans 14 amino acids. Trimming left V 7 bases short and J 3 bases short, with 16 bases between. Germline CDR1 SGDLS, CDR2 YYNGEE.

This chain links TRBV28 with TRBJ1-1; no firm D call. There are 15 residues in the CDR3. The V gene lost 3 bases and the J gene lost 0 bases, with 11 bases spanning the gap. Germline values: CDR1 MDHEN, CDR2 SYDVKM. CDR3 DNA sequence: TGTGCCAGCAGTTTTTGGGGAGCGATGAACACTGAAGCTTTCTTT. It translates to CASSFWGAMNTEAFF.

The chain links TRBV7-9 to TRBJ2-2; 9 positions match TRBD1. The germline V gene encodes CDR1 SEHNR and CDR2 FQNEAQ (reference sequence). The CDR3 length is 15 residues. The V segment lost 4 bases and the J segment 3 bases; nucleotides outside the gene matches: 3. CDR3 loop: CASSWGQGDTGELFF. CDR3 nucleotide sequence: TGTGCCAGCAGCTGGGGACAGGGAGACACCGGGGAGCTGTTTTTT. The whole variable domain, remainder taken from reference TRBV7-9 and TRBJ2-2, is DTGVSQNPRHKITKRGQNVTFRCDPISEHNRLYWYRQTLGQGPEFLTYFQNEAQLEKSRLLSDRFSAERPKGSFSTLEIQRTEQGDSAMYLCASSWGQGDTGELFFGEGSRLTVL.

This clone showed up just a few times. The sample holds other DNA sequences that translate to the same CDR3. CDR3 sequence: CASSEGLGSYEQYF. The DNA for the CDR3 is TGTGCCAGCAGTGAGGGACTAGGCTCTTACGAGCAGTACTTC. The V gene is TRBV6-1, the J gene TRBJ2-7; 8 nucleotides agree with TRBD2. Germline CDR1 is MNHNS and CDR2 is SASEGT. V shed 3 bases and J 4 bases; nucleotides not matched to a gene: 5. CDR3 length equals 14 residues.

As regards this clone: One end of the junction does not line up with germline, which may come from a read error. The J gene is TRBJ1-2, the V gene TRBV30; D gene uncertain. This CDR3 is built from 11 residues. CDR1 and CDR2 from the germline V gene are GTSNPN and SVGIG (reference sequence). DNA for the CDR3: TGTACCTGGAGCGACCTCCATGGCTACACCTTC. It codes for CTWSDLHGYTF.